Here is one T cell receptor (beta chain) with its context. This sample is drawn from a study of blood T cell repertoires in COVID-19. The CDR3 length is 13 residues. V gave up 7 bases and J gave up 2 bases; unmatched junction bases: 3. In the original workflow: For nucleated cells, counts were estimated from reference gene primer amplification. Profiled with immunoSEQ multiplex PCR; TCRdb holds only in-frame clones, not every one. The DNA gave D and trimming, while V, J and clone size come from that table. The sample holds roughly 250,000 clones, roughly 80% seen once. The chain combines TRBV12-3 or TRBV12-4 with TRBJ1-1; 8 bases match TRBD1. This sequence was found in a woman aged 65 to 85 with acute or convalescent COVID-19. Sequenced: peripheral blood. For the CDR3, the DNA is TGTGCCAGCACCCAGGGGGCTAACACTGAAGCTTTCTTT. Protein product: CASTQGANTEAFF.